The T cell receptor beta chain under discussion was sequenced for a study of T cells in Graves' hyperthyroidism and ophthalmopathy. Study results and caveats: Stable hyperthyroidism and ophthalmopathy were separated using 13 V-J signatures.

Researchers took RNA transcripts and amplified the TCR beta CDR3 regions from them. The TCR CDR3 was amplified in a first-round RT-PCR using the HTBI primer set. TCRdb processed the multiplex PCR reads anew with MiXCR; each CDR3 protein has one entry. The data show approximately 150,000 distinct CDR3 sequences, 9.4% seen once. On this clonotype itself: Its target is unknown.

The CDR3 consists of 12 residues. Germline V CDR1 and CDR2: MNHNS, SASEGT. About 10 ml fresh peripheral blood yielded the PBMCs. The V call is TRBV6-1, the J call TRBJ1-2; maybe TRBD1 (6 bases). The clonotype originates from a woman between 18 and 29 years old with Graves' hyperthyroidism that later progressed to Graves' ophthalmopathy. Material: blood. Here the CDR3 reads CVLDRRNYGYTF. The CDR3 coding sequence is TGTGTTTTGGACAGACGGAACTATGGCTACACCTTC.